This T cell receptor (beta chain) was sequenced in a study of shared clonotypes between healthy human individuals. Study as a whole: A couple of women and a few men aged 18 to 49 served as donors. Each donor's CD8 memory used one plate, CD8 naive two, each CD4 subset three.

The study, taken as a whole, reports: Lower generation probabilities were found for non-shared clonotypes than for those shared by all four donors.

Of note for this clone: Its antigen remains unidentified.

Trimming took 4 bases from V and 1 from J, leaving 11 bases between them. The CDR3 loop spans 14 amino acids. Germline V gives CDR1 SQVTM, CDR2 ANQGSEA. An assay was performed, and its level was deep. Only in-frame clones appear in the TCRdb table, and some are missing; sequencing was by immunoSEQ multiplex PCR. The sample comprises about 2.1 million clones, 85% to 95% of which are singletons, and 1.5% to 2% rests with the top ten. CD45RO-negative, CCR7-positively selected cells formed the naive CD8 fraction, excluding terminally differentiated effector memory CD45RA+ cells. The sequenced sample was naive CD8+ T cells from PBMCs. This chain uses TRBV29-1 with TRBJ2-1, with D uncertain. The sequence came from a man aged 18-30 years in good health. Some clones in this sample may be carry-over from other donors' samples. CDR3 protein: CSVVAVSSYNEQFF. The CDR3, as DNA: TGCAGCGTTGTTGCGGTGTCGTCCTACAATGAGCAGTTCTTC.